These T cell receptor beta chains were read from a single sample in a study of cytomegalovirus exposure and HLA in healthy donors. Clones were sequenced by immunoSEQ multiplex PCR, and TCRdb holds only the in-frame ones, with some missing. The sample has about 130,000 clones, around 74% seen once; the top ten hold roughly 7%. The sample comprised PBMCs. The receptors were sampled from a male donor in good health and CMV-seronegative. CDR3s include the opening cysteine and the closing phenylalanine or tryptophan. The order of the fields is clone size, D gene, J gene, CDR3 length, V gene, CDR3 protein, CDR3 DNA. D genes are given only for firm matches. Clone size is not always given. Where it is, it says once, few, many or a class for expanded clones.

>-|TRBD1|TRBJ1-6|14|TRBV30
CAWNGQVANSPLHF
TGTGCCTGGAATGGACAGGTAGCAAATTCACCCCTCCACTTT
>-|TRBD2|TRBJ2-3|19|TRBV7-8
CASSLALAGGLIQEDTQYF
TGTGCCAGCAGCTTAGCACTAGCGGGAGGGCTCATCCAAGAGGATACGCAGTATTTT
>-|-|TRBJ1-4|15|TRBV7-9
CSSSLEGGTNEKLFF
TGTTCCAGCAGCTTAGAGGGAGGGACTAATGAAAAACTGTTTTTT
>few|-|TRBJ2-7|16|TRBV4-2
CASSQGYRDTAYEQYF
TGTGCCAGCAGCCAAGGGTACCGGGACACCGCCTACGAGCAGTACTTC
>-|-|TRBJ2-3|14|TRBV28
CASSSAGPADTQYF
TGTGCCAGCAGTTCAGCGGGTCCCGCGGATACGCAGTATTTT
>-|TRBD1|TRBJ1-2|17|TRBV19
CASIPGTGTNTHYGYTF
TGTGCCAGTATCCCCGGGACAGGGACGAATACACACTATGGCTACACCTTC
>-|-|TRBJ1-1|19|TRBV7-9
CASSPKQQGMRKRDTEAFF
TGTGCCAGCAGCCCTAAACAACAGGGTATGAGGAAGCGTGACACTGAAGCTTTCTTT
>-|TRBD1|TRBJ2-3|17|TRBV10-3
CAISEFGTGPSTDTQYF
TGTGCCATCAGTGAGTTTGGGACAGGACCTAGCACAGATACGCAGTATTTT
>-|-|TRBJ2-7|12|TRBV9
CASSSSAYEQYF
TGTGCCAGCAGTTCCAGCGCCTACGAGCAGTACTTC
>once|-|TRBJ2-3|15|TRBV30
CAWTGQTARTDTQYF
TGTGCCTGGACGGGACAAACAGCAAGGACAGATACGCAGTATTTT
>-|-|TRBJ1-1|8|TRBV29-1
CSVEGGVF
TGCAGCGTTGAAGGGGGAGTATTT
>-|TRBD2|TRBJ2-1|15|TRBV5-1
CASSLFPSGGHEQFF
TGCGCCAGCAGCTTGTTCCCTAGCGGGGGACACGAGCAGTTCTTC